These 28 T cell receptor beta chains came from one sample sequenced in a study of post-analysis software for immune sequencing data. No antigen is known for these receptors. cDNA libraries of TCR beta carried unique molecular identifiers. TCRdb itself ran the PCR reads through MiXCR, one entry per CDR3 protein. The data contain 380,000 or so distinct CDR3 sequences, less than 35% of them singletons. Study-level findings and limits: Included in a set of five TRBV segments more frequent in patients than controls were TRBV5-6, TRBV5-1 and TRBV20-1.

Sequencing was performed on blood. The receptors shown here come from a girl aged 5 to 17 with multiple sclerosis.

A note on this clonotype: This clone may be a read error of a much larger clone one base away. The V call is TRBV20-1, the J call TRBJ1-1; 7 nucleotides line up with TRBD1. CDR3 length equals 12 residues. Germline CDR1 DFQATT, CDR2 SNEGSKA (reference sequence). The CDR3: CSARQGRTGAFF. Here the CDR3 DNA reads TGCAGTGCCAGACAGGGAAGAACTGGAGCTTTCTTT.

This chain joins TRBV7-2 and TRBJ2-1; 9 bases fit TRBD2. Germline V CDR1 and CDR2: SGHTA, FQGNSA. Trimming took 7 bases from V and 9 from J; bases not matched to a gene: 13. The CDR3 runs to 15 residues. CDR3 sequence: CASTQPGLASTEQFF. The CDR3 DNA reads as TGTGCCAGCACCCAACCCGGACTAGCGAGTACTGAGCAGTTCTTC.

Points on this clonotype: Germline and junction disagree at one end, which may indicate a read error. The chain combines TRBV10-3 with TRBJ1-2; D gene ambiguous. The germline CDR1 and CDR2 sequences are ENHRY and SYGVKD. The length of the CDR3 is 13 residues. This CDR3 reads CAISESPRFGYSF. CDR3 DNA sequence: TGTGCCATCAGTGAATCCCCTAGGTTTGGCTACAGCTTC.

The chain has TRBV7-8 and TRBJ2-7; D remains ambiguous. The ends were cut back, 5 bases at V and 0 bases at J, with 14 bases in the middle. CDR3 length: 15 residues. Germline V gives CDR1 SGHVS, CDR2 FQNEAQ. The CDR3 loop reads CASSLPGSSSYEQYF. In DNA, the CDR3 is TGTGCCAGCAGCCTCCCAGGTTCAAGCTCCTACGAGCAGTACTTC.

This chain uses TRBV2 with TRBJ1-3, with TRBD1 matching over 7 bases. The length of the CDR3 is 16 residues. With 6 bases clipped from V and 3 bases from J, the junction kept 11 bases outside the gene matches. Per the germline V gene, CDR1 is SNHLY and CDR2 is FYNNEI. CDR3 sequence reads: CASSAHGQVGGNTIYF. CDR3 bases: TGTGCCAGCAGCGCCCATGGACAGGTCGGTGGAAACACCATATATTTT.

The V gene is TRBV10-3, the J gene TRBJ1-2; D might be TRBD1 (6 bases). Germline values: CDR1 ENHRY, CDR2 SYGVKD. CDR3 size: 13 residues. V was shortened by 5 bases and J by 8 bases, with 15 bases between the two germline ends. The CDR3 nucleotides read TGTGCCATCAGTTCTCAGGGGAGTGGGGGCTACACCTTC. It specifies CAISSQGSGGYTF.

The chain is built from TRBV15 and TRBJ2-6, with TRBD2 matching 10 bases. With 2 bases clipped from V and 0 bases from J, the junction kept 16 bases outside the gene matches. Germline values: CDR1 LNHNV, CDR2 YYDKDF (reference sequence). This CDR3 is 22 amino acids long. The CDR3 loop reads CATSRSPQVLAGGDSGANVLTF. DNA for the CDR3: TGTGCCACCAGCAGATCCCCCCAAGTATTAGCGGGGGGTGACTCTGGGGCCAACGTCCTGACTTTC.

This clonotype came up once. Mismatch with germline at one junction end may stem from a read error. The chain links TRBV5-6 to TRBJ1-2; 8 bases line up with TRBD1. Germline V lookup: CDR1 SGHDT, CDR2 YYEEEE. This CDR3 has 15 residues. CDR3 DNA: TGTGCCAGCAGCCTACCCCAGGGGGCCGATTATGGCCACACCTTC. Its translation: CASSLPQGADYGHTF.

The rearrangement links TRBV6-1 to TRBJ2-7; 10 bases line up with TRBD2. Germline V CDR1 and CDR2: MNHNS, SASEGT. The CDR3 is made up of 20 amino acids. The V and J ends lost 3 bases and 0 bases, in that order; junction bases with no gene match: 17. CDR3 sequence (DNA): TGTGCCAGCAGTGATTGGCCCTCGGTTGGACTAGCGGTCCTCTCCTACGAGCAGTACTTC. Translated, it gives CASSDWPSVGLAVLSYEQYF.

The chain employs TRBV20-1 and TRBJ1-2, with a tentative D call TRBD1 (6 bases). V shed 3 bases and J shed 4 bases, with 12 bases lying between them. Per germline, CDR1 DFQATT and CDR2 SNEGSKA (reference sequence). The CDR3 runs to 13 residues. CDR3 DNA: TGCAGTGCTAGGGACAGCGAGTCCTATGGCTACACCTTC. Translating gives CSARDSESYGYTF.

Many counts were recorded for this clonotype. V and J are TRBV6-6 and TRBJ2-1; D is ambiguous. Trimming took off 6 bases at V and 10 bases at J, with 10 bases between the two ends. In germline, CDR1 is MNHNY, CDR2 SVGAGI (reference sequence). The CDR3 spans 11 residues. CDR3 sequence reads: CASSPQYEQFF. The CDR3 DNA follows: TGTGCCAGCAGCCCGCAATACGAGCAGTTCTTC.

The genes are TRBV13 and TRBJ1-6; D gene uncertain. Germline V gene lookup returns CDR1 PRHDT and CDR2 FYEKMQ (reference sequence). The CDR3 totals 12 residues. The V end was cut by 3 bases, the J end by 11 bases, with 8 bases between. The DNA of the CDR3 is TGTGCCAGCAGCTTTCCTGTTCCACCCCTCCACTTT. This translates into CASSFPVPPLHF.

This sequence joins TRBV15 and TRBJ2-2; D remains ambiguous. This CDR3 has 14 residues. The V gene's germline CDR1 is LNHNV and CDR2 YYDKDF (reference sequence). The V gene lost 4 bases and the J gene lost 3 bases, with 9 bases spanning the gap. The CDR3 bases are TGTGCCACCAGCATCGGACGGGACACCGGGGAGCTGTTTTTT. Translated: CATSIGRDTGELFF.

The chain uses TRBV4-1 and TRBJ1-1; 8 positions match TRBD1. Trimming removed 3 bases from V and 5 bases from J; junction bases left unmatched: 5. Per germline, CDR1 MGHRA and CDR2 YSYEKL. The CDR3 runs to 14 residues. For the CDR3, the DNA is TGCGCCAGCAGCCACCCCGGACAGGGAACTGAAGCTTTCTTT. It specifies CASSHPGQGTEAFF.

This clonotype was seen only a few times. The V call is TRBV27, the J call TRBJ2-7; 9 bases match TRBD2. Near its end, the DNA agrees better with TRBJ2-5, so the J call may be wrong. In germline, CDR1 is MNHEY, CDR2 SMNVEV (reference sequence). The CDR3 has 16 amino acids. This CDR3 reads CASIPLSAGGYETQYF. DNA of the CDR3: TGTGCCAGCATCCCGCTCTCAGCGGGGGGTTATGAGACCCAGTACTTC.

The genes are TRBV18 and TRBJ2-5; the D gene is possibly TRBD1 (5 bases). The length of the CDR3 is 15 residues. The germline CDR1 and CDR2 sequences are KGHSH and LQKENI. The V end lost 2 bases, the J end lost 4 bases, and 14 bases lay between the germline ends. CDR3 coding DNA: TGTGCCAGCTCACCAGCCAGGGAACGTGGAGAGACCCAGTACTTC. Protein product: CASSPARERGETQYF.

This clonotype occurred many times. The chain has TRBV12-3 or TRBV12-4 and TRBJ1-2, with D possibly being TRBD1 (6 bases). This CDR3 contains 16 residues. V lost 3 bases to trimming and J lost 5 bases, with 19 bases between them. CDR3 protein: CASSLGTPGQGYGYTF. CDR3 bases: TGTGCCAGCAGTTTGGGAACCCCCGGGCAGGGGTATGGCTACACCTTC.

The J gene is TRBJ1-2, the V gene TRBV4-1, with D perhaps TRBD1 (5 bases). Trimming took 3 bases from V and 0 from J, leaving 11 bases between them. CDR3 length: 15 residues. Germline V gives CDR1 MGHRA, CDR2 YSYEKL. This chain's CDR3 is CASSQGRGTNYGYTF. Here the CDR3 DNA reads TGCGCCAGCAGCCAGGGGCGAGGTACTAACTATGGCTACACCTTC.

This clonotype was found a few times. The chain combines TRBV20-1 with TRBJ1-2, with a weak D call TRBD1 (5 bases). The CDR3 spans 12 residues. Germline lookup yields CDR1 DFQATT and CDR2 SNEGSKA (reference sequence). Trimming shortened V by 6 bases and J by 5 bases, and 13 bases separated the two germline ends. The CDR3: CSAELGGYGYTF. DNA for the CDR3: TGCAGTGCCGAGCTGGGGGGGTATGGCTACACCTTC.

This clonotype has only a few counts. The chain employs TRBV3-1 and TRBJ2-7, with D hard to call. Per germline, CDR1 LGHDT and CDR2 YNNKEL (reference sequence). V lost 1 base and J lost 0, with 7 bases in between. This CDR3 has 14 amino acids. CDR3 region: CASSQGSSSYEQYF. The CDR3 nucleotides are TGTGCCAGCAGCCAAGGTTCCTCCTCCTACGAGCAGTACTTC.

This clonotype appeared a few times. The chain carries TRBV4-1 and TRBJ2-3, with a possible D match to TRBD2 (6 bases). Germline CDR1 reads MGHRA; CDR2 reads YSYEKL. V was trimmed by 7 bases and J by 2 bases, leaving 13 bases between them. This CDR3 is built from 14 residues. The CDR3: CASMGRDPTDTQYF. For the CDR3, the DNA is TGCGCCAGCATGGGGCGGGACCCCACAGATACGCAGTATTTT.

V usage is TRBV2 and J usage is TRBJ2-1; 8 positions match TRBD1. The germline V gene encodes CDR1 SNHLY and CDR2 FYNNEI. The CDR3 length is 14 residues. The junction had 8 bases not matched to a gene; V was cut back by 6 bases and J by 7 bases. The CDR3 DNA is TGTGCCAGCAGACAGGGGGGAGGTGGGAATGAGCAGTTCTTC. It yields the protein CASRQGGGGNEQFF.

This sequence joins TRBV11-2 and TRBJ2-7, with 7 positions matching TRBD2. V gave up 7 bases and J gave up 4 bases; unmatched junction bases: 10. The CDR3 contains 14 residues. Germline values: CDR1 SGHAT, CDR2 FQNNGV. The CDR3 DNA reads TGTGCCAGCATCCAGGGAGGGGAAGTATACGAGCAGTACTTC. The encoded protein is CASIQGGEVYEQYF. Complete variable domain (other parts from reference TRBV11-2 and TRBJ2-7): EAGVAQSPRYKIIEKRQSVAFWCNPISGHATLYWYQQILGQGPKLLIQFQNNGVVDDSQLPKDRFSAERLKGVDSTLKIQPAKLEDSAVYLCASIQGGEVYEQYFGPGTRLTVT.

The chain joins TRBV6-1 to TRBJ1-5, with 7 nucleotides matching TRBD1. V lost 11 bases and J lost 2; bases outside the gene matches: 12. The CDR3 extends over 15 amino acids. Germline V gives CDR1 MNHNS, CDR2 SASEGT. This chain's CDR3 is CAGGTAAGGNQPQHF. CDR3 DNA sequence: TGTGCCGGTGGGACAGCCGCGGGGGGCAATCAGCCCCAGCATTTT.

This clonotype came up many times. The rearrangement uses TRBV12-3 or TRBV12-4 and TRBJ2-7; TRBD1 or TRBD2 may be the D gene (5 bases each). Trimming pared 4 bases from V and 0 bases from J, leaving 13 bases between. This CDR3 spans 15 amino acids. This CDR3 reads CASSWAGTGSYEQYF. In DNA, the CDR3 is TGTGCCAGCAGTTGGGCCGGGACGGGCTCCTACGAGCAGTACTTC.

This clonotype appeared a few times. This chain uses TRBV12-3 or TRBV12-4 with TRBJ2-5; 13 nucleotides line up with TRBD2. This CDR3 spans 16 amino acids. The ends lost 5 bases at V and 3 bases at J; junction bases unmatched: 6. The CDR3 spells CASSSWGTSGKETQYF. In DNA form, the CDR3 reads TGTGCCAGCAGTAGCTGGGGGACTAGCGGGAAAGAGACCCAGTACTTC.

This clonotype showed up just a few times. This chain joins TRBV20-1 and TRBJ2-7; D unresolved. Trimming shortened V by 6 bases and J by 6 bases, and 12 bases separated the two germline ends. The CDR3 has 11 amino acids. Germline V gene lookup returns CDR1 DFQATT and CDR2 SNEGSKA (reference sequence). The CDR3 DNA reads TGCAGTGCCATATCGGTTACCGAGCAGTACTTC. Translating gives CSAISVTEQYF.

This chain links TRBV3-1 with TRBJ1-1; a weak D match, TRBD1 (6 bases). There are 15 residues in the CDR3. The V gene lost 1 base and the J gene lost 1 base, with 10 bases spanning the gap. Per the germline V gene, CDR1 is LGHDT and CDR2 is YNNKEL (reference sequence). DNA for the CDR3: TGTGCCAGCAGCCAAGTACCAGGGGCGAACACTGAAGCTTTCTTT. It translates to CASSQVPGANTEAFF.